The next 9 T cell receptor beta chains were all read from a single sample in a study of CD8 T cells in Susac syndrome. Random hexamers were used to reverse transcribe an amount of roughly 0.45 to 1 ug RNA. TCRdb re-derived calls from the immunoSEQ multiplex PCR reads in MiXCR, one entry per CDR3 protein. The table includes about 200,000 distinct CDR3 sequences, 90% to 95% detected once. Sequenced: CD4+ T cells from PBMCs. All receptors come from a human donor with multiple sclerosis.

The V call is TRBV18, the J call TRBJ2-3; D gene unclear. The CDR3 covers 12 residues. Germline loops: CDR1 KGHSH, CDR2 LQKENI. Trimming pared 5 bases from V and 4 bases from J, leaving 7 bases between. The CDR3 region is CASSDWADTQYF. The CDR3, as DNA: TGTGCCAGCTCAGACTGGGCAGATACGCAGTATTTT. Combining the CDR3 with reference TRBV18 and TRBJ2-3 gives the whole variable domain NAGVMQNPRHLVRRRGQEARLRCSPMKGHSHVYWYRQLPEEGLKFMVYLQKENIIDESGMPKERFSAEFPKEGPSILRIQQVVRGDSAAYFCASSDWADTQYFGPGTRLTVL.

The chain links TRBV7-2 to TRBJ1-5; 7 bases fit TRBD1. This CDR3 region has 15 residues. V trimming: 7 bases; J trimming: 7 bases; junction bases outside the gene matches: 13. Germline V gene data show CDR1 as SGHTA and CDR2 as FQGNSA. The CDR3 is CASTLTGLIRQPQHF. The CDR3 region has the DNA TGTGCCAGCACCCTGACAGGGTTGATCCGGCAGCCCCAGCATTTT.

The chain joins TRBV30 to TRBJ2-3; D not resolved. CDR1 and CDR2 (germline): GTSNPN, SVGIG (reference sequence). The CDR3 totals 13 residues. With 4 bases removed from V and 1 base from J, the gap between germline ends came to 9 bases. The CDR3 DNA reads as TGTGCCTGGATATGGAGAGGCACAGATACGCAGTATTTT. Encoded protein: CAWIWRGTDTQYF.

The chain has TRBV3-1 and TRBJ2-3; 7 nucleotides match TRBD2. Trimming at V came to 2 bases and at J to 4 bases, leaving 6 bases not matched to a gene. Germline loops: CDR1 LGHDT, CDR2 YNNKEL (reference sequence). The CDR3 loop spans 15 amino acids. The CDR3 nucleotides are TGTGCCAGCAGCCAACGCGGGAGTATCGCAGATACGCAGTATTTT. This translates into CASSQRGSIADTQYF.

This clonotype came up once. As DNA, the CDR3 is TGCAGCGTTGATAAGTTCTACTACGAGCAGTACTTC. Its translation is CSVDKFYYEQYF. The chain has TRBV29-1 and TRBJ2-7; D is undetermined. The CDR3 has 12 residues. V lost 3 bases and J 3 bases, leaving 9 bases between the germline ends. Looked up from germline, CDR1 is SQVTM and CDR2 is ANQGSEA.

This chain uses TRBV30 with TRBJ1-1, with unresolved D. Trimming took off 2 bases at V and 8 bases at J, with 6 bases between the two ends. This CDR3 is 10 amino acids long. CDR1 and CDR2 from the germline V gene are GTSNPN and SVGIG (reference sequence). CDR3 amino acids: CAWSPSEAFF. The DNA for the CDR3 is TGTGCCTGGAGTCCCAGCGAAGCTTTCTTT.

The V gene is TRBV5-1, the J gene TRBJ2-1; D remains unclear. The germline V gene has CDR1 SGHRS and CDR2 YFSETQ. This CDR3 has 15 residues. The V gene lost 2 bases and the J gene lost 3 bases, with 12 bases spanning the gap. The CDR3 sequence: CASSLELPRYNEQFF. CDR3 coding DNA: TGCGCCAGCAGCTTAGAACTGCCCCGCTACAATGAGCAGTTCTTC. The variable domain in full, completed from reference TRBV5-1 and TRBJ2-1, reads KAGVTQTPRYLIKTRGQQVTLSCSPISGHRSVSWYQQTPGQGLQFLFEYFSETQRNKGNFPGRFSGRQFSNSRSEMNVSTLELGDSALYLCASSLELPRYNEQFFGPGTRLTVL.

The rearrangement joins TRBV5-6 to TRBJ1-2, with a tentative D call TRBD1 (5 bases). Trimming stripped 5 bases from V and 4 bases from J, with 18 bases between. The CDR3 runs to 15 residues. CDR1 is SGHDT, CDR2 YYEEEE, per germline. This CDR3 is CASSPPDRRGYGYTF. In nucleotides, the CDR3 is TGTGCCAGCAGTCCGCCTGACAGAAGAGGCTATGGCTACACCTTC.

V and J are TRBV29-1 and TRBJ1-2; TRBD1 matches at 10 bases. The V and J ends lost 2 bases and 6 bases, in that order; junction bases with no gene match: 9. The CDR3 loop spans 15 amino acids. CDR1 SQVTM and CDR2 ANQGSEA come from the germline V gene. The CDR3 nucleotides read TGCAGCGTTGAACCCCGACAGGGGGCGATGGATGGCTACACCTTC. It yields the protein CSVEPRQGAMDGYTF.